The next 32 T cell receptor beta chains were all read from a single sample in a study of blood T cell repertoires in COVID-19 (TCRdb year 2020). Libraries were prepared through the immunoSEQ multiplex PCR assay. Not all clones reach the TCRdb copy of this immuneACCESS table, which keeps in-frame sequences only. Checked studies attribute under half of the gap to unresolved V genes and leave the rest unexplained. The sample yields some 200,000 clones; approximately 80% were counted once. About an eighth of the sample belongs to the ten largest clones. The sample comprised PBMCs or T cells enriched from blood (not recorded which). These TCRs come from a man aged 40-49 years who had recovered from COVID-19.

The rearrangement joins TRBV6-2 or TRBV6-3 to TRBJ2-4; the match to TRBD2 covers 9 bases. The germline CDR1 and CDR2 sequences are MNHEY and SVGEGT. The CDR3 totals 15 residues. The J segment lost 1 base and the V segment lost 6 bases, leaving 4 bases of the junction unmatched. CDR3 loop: CASSPTSGAKNIQYF. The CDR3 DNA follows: TGTGCCAGCAGCCCAACTAGCGGGGCCAAAAACATTCAGTACTTC.

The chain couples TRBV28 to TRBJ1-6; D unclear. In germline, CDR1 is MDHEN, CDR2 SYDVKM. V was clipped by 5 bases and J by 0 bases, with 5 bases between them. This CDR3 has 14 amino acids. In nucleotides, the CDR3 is TGTGCCAGCAGTCTCCTCTCCTATAATTCACCCCTCCACTTT. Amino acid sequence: CASSLLSYNSPLHF.

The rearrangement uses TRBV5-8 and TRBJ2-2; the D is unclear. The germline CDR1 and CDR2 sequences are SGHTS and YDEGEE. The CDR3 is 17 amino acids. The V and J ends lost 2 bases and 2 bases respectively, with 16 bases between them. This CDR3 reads CASSLSLGPKNTGELFF. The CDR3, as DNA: TGTGCCAGCAGCTTATCGTTGGGCCCGAAAAACACCGGGGAGCTGTTTTTT. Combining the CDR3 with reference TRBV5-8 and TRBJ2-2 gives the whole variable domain EAGVTQSPTHLIKTRGQQATLRCSPISGHTSVYWYQQALGLGLQFLLWYDEGEERNRGNFPPRFSGRQFPNYSSELNVNALELEDSALYLCASSLSLGPKNTGELFFGEGSRLTVL.

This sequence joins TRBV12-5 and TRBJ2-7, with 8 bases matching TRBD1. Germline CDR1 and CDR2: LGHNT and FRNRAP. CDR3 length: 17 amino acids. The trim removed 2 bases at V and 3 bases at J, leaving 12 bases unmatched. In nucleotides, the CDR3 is TGTGCTAGTGGTTTGTTCCCCGGGGACAGGATGCGCTACGAGCAGTACGTC. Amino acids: CASGLFPGDRMRYEQYV.

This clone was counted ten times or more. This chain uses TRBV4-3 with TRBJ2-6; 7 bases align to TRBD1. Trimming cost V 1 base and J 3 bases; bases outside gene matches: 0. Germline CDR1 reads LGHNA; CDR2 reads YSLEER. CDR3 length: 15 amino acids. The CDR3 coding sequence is TGCGCCAGCAGCCAAGGACAGGGTGGGGCCAACGTCCTGACTTTC. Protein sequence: CASSQGQGGANVLTF.

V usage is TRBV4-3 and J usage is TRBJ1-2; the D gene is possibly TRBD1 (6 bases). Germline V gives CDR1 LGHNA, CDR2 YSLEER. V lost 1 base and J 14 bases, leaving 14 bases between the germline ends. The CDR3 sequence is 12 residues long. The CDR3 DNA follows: TGCGCCAGCAGCCAAGCCGGACAGTCCGGTACCTTC. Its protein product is CASSQAGQSGTF.

CDR3 protein: CASSHRYRGLNTEAFF. The CDR3 DNA reads as TGTGCCAGTAGTCACCGTTACAGGGGACTGAACACTGAAGCTTTCTTT. The V gene is TRBV19, the J gene TRBJ1-1; 7 nucleotides agree with TRBD1. CDR1 and CDR2 from the germline V gene are LNHDA and SQIVND (reference sequence). CDR3 length equals 16 residues. J lost 0 bases, V lost 5 bases, and 9 bases had no gene match.

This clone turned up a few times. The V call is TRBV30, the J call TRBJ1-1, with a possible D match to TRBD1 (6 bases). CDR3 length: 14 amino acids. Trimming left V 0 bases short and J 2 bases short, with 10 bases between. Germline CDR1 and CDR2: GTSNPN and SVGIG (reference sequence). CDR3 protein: CAWSVWTENTEAFF. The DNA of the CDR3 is TGTGCCTGGAGTGTATGGACAGAAAACACTGAAGCTTTCTTT.

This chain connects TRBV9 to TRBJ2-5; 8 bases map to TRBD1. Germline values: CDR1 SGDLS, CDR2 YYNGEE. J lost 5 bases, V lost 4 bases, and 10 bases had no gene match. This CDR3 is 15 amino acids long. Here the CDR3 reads CASSPRTGRGETQYF. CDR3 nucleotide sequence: TGTGCCAGCAGCCCCCGGACAGGGCGAGGGGAGACCCAGTACTTC.

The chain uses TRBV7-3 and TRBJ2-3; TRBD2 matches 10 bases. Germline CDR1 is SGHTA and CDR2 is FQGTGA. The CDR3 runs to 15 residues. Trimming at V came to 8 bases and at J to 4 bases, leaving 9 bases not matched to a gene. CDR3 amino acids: CASGTLAGEADTQYF. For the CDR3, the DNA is TGTGCCAGCGGGACTCTAGCGGGAGAGGCAGATACGCAGTATTTT.

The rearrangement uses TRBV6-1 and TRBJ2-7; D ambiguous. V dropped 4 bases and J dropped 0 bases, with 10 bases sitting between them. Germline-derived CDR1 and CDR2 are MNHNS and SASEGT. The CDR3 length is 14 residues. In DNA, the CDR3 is TGTGCCAGCAGTGCTTTCATGAGCTCCTACGAGCAGTACGTC. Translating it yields CASSAFMSSYEQYV.

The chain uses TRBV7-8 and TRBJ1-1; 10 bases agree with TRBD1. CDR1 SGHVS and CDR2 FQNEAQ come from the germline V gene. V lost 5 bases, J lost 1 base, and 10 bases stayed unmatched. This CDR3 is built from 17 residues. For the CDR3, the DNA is TGTGCCAGCAGCCAGACCCCGGGACAGGGGCCGAACACTGAAGCTTTCTTT. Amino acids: CASSQTPGQGPNTEAFF.

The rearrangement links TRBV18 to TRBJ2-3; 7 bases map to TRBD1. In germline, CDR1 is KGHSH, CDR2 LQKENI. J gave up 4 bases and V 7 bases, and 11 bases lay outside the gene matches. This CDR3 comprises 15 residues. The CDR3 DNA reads TGTGCCAGCTGTTACGACAGGGCGTGTGCAGATACGCAGTATTTT. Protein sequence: CASCYDRACADTQYF.

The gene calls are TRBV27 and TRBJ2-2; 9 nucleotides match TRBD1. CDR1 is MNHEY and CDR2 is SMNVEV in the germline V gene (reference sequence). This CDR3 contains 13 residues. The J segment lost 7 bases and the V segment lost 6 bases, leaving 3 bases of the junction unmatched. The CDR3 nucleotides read TGTGCCAGCAGGGGACAGGGTTTCGGGGAGCTGTTTTTT. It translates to CASRGQGFGELFF.

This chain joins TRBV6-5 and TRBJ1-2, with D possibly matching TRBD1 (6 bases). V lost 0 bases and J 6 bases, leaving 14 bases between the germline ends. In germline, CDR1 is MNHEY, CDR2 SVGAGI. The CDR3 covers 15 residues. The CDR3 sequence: CASSYSMRQENGYTF. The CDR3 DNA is TGTGCCAGCAGTTACTCGATGCGACAGGAGAATGGCTACACCTTC.

The CDR3 loop is CSGSGGDEKLFF. Written as DNA, the CDR3 is TGCAGCGGGTCAGGGGGCGATGAAAAACTGTTTTTT. This chain uses TRBV29-1 with TRBJ1-4, with 8 nucleotides matching TRBD1. V shed 7 bases and J 6 bases; nucleotides not matched to a gene: 4. CDR1 is SQVTM, CDR2 ANQGSEA, per germline. CDR3 length equals 12 residues.

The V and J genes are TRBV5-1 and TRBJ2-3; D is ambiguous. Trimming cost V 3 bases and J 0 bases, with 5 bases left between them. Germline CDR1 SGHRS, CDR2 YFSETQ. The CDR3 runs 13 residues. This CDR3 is CASSSESTDTQYF. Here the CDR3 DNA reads TGCGCCAGCAGCTCAGAAAGCACAGATACGCAGTATTTT.

CDR3 DNA: TGCGCCAGCAGCCGAGACGCGTTGATCACCTCTGGAAACACCATATATTTT. Its protein is CASSRDALITSGNTIYF. This chain uses TRBV4-3 with TRBJ1-3; no clear D. V lost 4 bases and J lost 0, with 16 bases in between. Germline lookup yields CDR1 LGHNA and CDR2 YSLEER. The CDR3 is 17 residues long.

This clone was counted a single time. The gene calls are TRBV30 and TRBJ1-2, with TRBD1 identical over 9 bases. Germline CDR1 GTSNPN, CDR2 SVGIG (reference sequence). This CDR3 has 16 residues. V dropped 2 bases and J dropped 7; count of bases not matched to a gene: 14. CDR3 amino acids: CAWSLGQGNPFGGYTF. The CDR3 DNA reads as TGTGCCTGGAGTCTCGGACAGGGGAACCCATTCGGTGGCTACACCTTC.

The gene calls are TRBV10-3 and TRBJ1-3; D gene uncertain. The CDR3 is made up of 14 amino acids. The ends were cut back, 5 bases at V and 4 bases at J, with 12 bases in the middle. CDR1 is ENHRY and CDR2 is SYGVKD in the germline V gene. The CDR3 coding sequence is TGTGCCATCAGTACCACCGAGATCGGAAACACCATATATTTT. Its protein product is CAISTTEIGNTIYF.

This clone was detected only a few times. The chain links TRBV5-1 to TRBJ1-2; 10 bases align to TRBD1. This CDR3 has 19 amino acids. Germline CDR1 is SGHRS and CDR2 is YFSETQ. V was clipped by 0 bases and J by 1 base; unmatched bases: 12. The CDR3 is CASSLARGQGRIGNYGYTF. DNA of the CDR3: TGCGCCAGCAGCTTGGCCCGGGGACAGGGGAGGATTGGTAACTATGGCTACACCTTC.

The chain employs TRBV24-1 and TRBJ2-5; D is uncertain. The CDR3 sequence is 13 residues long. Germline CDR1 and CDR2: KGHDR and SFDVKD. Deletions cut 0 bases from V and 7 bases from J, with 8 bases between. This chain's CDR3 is CATSDLARGTQYF. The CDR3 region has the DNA TGTGCCACCAGTGATTTGGCGCGTGGGACCCAGTACTTC.

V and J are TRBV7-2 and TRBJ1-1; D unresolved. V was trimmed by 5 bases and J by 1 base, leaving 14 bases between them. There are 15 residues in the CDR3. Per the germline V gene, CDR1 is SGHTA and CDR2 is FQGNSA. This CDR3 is CASSVGPRRNTEAFF. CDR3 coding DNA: TGTGCCAGCAGCGTTGGGCCCCGCAGGAACACTGAAGCTTTCTTT.

CDR3 region: CASSMTSGTVNIQYF. DNA of the CDR3: TGTGCCAGTAGTATGACTAGCGGGACGGTAAACATTCAGTACTTC. This sequence joins TRBV19 and TRBJ2-4, with 11 bases matching TRBD2. This CDR3 has 15 amino acids. The trim removed 3 bases at V and 6 bases at J, leaving 4 bases unmatched. In germline, CDR1 is LNHDA, CDR2 SQIVND (reference sequence).

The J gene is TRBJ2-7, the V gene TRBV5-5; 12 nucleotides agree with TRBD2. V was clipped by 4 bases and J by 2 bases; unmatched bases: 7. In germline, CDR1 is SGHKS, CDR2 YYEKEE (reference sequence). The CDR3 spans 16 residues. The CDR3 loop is CASSELLAGGPYEQYF. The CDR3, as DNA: TGTGCCAGCAGCGAACTACTAGCGGGAGGACCCTACGAGCAGTACTTC.

The CDR3 spells CASSIRGTQNTEAFF. The DNA for the CDR3 is TGTGCCAGCAGCATCCGGGGGACCCAAAACACTGAAGCTTTCTTT. The chain links TRBV7-9 to TRBJ1-1; tentatively, D is TRBD1 (5 bases). In germline, CDR1 is SEHNR, CDR2 FQNEAQ (reference sequence). This CDR3 contains 15 residues. Trimming left V 5 bases short and J 2 bases short, with 15 bases between. Filled out from reference TRBV7-9 and TRBJ1-1, the complete variable domain reads DTGVSQNPRHKITKRGQNVTFRCDPISEHNRLYWYRQTLGQGPEFLTYFQNEAQLEKSRLLSDRFSAERPKGSFSTLEIQRTEQGDSAMYLCASSIRGTQNTEAFFGQGTRLTVV.

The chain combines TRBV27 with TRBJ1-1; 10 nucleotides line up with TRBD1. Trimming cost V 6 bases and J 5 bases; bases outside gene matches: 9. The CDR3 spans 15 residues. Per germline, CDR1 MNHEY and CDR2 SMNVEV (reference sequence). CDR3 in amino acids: CASSDRGHEDTEAFF. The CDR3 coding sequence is TGTGCCAGCAGCGACAGGGGGCACGAGGATACTGAAGCTTTCTTT.

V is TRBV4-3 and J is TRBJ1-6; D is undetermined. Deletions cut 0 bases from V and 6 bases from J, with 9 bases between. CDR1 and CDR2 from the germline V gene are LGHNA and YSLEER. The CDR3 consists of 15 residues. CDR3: CASSQEMSGNSPLHF. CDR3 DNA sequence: TGCGCCAGCAGCCAAGAAATGTCGGGTAATTCACCCCTCCACTTT.

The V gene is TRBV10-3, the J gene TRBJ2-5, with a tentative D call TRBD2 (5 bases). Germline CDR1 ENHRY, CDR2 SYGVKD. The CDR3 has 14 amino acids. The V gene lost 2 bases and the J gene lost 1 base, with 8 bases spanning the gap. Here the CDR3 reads CAISESGSQETQYF. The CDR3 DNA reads TGTGCCATCAGTGAGAGCGGCAGCCAAGAGACCCAGTACTTC.

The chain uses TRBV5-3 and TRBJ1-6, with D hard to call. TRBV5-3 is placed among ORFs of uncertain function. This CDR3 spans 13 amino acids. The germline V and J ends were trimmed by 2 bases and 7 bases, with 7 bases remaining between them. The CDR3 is CARSFNTNSPLHF. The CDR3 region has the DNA TGTGCCAGAAGCTTTAACACGAATTCACCCCTCCACTTT.

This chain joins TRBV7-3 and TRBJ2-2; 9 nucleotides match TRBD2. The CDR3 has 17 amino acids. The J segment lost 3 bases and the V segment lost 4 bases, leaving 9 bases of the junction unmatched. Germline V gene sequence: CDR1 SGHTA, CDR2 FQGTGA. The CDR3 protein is CASSSIPGLADTGELFF. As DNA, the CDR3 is TGTGCCAGCAGCTCGATTCCGGGACTAGCTGACACCGGGGAGCTGTTTTTT.

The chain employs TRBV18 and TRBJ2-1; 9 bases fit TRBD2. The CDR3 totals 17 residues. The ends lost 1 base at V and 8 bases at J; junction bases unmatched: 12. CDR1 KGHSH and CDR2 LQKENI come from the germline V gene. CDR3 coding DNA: TGTGCCAGCTCACCACAGTTTAGAAGCGGGAGGAACGATGAGCAGTTCTTC. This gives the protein CASSPQFRSGRNDEQFF.